The clone carrying this TCR beta chain was picked up a small number of times. The isolated RNA, all of it, was reverse transcribed, so expressed TCRB transcripts were what got sequenced. Sequenced by immunoSEQ multiplex PCR; TCRdb stores in-frame clones only, minus some. Here the sample spans fewer than 500,000 clones, roughly 13% being singletons. This record comes from a study of beta chain features in type 1 diabetes. This CDR3 is built from 12 residues. Germline assignment: CDR1 SGHNT and CDR2 YYREEE (reference sequence). V lost 1 base, J lost 10 bases, and 9 bases lay in between. The rearrangement links TRBV5-4 to TRBJ2-1; D remains unclear. The sequencing input was naive CD4+ T cells from blood. The TCR was taken from a man aged 25 to 40 in good health. The CDR3 DNA sequence: TGTGCCAGCAGCTTGTCCTTTGAGGAGCAGTTCTTC. Translating gives CASSLSFEEQFF.